One and the same sample provided the 4 T cell receptor beta chains below, sequenced in a study of T cells in Graves' hyperthyroidism and ophthalmopathy. RNA transcripts served as the template for amplifying TCR beta CDR3 regions. The primer set for the first-round RT-PCR of the TCR CDR3 was HTBI. TCRdb re-analysed the multiplex PCR reads in MiXCR, keeping a single row per CDR3 protein. The sample contains hundreds of thousands of distinct CDR3 sequences, roughly 37% of which appear only once. The sequenced material came from blood. The source is a man younger than 30 with Graves' hyperthyroidism.

The chain uses TRBV7-8 and TRBJ1-6; 10 bases are shared with TRBD1. V lost 5 bases and J lost 4; bases outside the gene matches: 8. Germline values: CDR1 SGHVS, CDR2 FQNEAQ. The CDR3 consists of 17 residues. CDR3 DNA sequence: TGTGCCAGCAGCCCCGGACAGGGGGGCCTTTATAATTCACCCCTCCACTTT. This encodes CASSPGQGGLYNSPLHF.

The V gene is TRBV11-2, the J gene TRBJ2-1; 9 positions agree with TRBD2. Matching the DNA end better, TRBJ2-7 makes the J call doubtful. This CDR3 spans 13 amino acids. In germline, CDR1 is SGHAT, CDR2 FQNNGV. For the CDR3, the DNA is TGTGCCAGCCGAACTAGCGGGTACAATGAGCAGTACTTC. As protein: CASRTSGYNEQYF.

There are a few counts of this clonotype. The chain carries TRBV9 and TRBJ1-1, with 7 bases that match TRBD1. Germline V lookup: CDR1 SGDLS, CDR2 YYNGEE. V shed 4 bases and J 1 base; nucleotides not matched to a gene: 10. This CDR3 has 16 residues. The CDR3 DNA reads as TGTGCCAGCAGCTTCCCCAAAGGGGGCCCGAACACTGAAGCTTTCTTT. It encodes CASSFPKGGPNTEAFF.

At least ten counts were recorded for this clonotype. The gene calls are TRBV29-1 and TRBJ1-1; D remains unclear. Trimming pared 5 bases from V and 4 bases from J, leaving 11 bases between. The CDR3 length is 12 residues. Germline CDR1 SQVTM, CDR2 ANQGSEA. The CDR3, as DNA: TGCAGCGTTCGGGAGGCTGGCACTGAAGCTTTCTTT. Amino acid sequence: CSVREAGTEAFF.